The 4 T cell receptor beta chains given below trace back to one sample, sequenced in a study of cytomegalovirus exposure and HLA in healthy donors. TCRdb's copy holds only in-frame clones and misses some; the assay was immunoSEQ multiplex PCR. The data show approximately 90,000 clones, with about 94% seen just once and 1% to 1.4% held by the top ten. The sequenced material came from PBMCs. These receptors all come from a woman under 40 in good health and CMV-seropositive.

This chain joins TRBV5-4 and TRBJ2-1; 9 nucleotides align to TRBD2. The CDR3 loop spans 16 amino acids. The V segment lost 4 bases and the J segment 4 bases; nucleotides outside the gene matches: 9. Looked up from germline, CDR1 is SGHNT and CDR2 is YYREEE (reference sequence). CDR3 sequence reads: CASSTGPAGGYNEQFF. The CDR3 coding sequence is TGTGCCAGCAGCACGGGTCCAGCGGGAGGATACAATGAGCAGTTCTTC.

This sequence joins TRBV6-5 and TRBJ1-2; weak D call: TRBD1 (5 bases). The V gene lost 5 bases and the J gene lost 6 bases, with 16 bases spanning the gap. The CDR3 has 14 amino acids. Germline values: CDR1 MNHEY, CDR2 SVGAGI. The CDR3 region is CASSPRGREDGYTF. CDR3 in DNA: TGTGCCAGCAGTCCCCGGGGGAGGGAGGATGGCTACACCTTC.

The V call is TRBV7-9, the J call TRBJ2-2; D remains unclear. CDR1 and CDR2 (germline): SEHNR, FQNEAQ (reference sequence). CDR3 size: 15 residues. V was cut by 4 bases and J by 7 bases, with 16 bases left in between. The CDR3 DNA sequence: TGTGCCAGCAGCTCCTGGATATACGAGGTCGGGGAGCTGTTTTTT. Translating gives CASSSWIYEVGELFF.

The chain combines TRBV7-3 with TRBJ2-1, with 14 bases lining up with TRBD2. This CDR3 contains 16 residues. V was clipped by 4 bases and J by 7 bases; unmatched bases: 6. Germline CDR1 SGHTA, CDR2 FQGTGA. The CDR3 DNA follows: TGTGCCAGCAGCTGGGGACTAGCGGGAGCGGGGAATGAGCAGTTCTTC. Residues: CASSWGLAGAGNEQFF.